Below, 2 T cell receptor beta chains from the same sample are listed, as sequenced in a study of post-analysis software for immune sequencing data. Study-wide results and caveats: TRBV5-6, TRBV5-1 and TRBV20-1 belonged to a set of about 5 TRBV segments that were more frequent in patients than controls.

The library was made from cDNA and included unique molecular identifiers. TCRdb used MiXCR to reprocess the PCR reads, holding one entry per CDR3 protein. The profile shows about 770,000 distinct CDR3 sequences, around 45% of them singletons. No antigen has been identified for these receptors. Sequencing was carried out using blood. These receptors were collected from a girl between 10 and 17 years old with multiple sclerosis.

This clonotype was seen only a few times. This chain connects TRBV2 to TRBJ2-1, with 7 bases matching TRBD2. The CDR3 loop spans 14 amino acids. Per germline, CDR1 SNHLY and CDR2 FYNNEI. V lost 6 bases, J lost 6 bases, and 8 bases stayed unmatched. CDR3 residues: CASRPGLTCNEQFF. The CDR3 nucleotides are TGTGCCAGCAGACCGGGACTAACATGCAATGAGCAGTTCTTC.

The chain couples TRBV12-3 or TRBV12-4 to TRBJ2-1; D is undetermined. This CDR3 is built from 13 residues. V shed 7 bases and J shed 3 bases, with 10 bases lying between them. CDR3 bases: TGTGCCAGCACTTCTGCACTCTACAATGAGCAGTTCTTC. This gives the protein CASTSALYNEQFF.